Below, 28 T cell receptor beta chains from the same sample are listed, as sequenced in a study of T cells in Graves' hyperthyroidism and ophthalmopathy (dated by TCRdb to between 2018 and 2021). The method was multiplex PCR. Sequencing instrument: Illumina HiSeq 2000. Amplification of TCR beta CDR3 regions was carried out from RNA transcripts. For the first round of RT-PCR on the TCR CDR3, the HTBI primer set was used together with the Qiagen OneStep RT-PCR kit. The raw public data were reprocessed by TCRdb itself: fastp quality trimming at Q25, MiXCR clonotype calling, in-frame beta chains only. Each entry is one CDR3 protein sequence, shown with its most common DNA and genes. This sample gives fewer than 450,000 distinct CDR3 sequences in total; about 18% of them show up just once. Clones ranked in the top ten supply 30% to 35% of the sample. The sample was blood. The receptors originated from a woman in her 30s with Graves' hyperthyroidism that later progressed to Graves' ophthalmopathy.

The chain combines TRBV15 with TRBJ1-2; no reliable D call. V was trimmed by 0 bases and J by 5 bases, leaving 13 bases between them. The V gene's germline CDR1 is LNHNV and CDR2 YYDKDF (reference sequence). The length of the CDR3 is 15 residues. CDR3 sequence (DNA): TGTGCCACCAGCAGAGATATTTCGAAAGGGTATGGCTACACCTTC. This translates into CATSRDISKGYGYTF.

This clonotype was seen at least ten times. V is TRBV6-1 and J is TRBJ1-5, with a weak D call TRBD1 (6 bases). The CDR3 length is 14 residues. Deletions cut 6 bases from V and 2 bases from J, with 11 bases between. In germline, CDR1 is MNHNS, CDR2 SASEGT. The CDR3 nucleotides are TGTGCCAGCAGGATACAGGGTCGCAATCAGCCCCAGCATTTT. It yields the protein CASRIQGRNQPQHF.

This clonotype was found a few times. In DNA, the CDR3 is TGTGCCAGCAGCTTAGGAGCCAGTGTGTACGAGCAGTACTTC. It specifies CASSLGASVYEQYF. The chain has TRBV13 and TRBJ2-7; D gene unclear. This CDR3 comprises 14 residues. Germline V gene lookup returns CDR1 PRHDT and CDR2 FYEKMQ (reference sequence). Deletions cut 0 bases from V and 4 bases from J, with 10 bases between.

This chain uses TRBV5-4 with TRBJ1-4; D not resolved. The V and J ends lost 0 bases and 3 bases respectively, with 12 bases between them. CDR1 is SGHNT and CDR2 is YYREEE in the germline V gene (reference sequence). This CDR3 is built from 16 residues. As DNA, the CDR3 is TGTGCCAGCAGCTTGGATGGCGGCAGCTCTAATGAAAAACTGTTTTTT. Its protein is CASSLDGGSSNEKLFF.

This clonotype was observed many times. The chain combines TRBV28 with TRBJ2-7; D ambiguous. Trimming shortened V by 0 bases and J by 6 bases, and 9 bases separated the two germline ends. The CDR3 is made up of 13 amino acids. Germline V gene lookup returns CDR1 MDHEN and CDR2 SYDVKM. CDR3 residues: CASSLWRSLEQYF. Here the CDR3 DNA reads TGTGCCAGCAGTTTATGGCGGAGTCTCGAGCAGTACTTC.

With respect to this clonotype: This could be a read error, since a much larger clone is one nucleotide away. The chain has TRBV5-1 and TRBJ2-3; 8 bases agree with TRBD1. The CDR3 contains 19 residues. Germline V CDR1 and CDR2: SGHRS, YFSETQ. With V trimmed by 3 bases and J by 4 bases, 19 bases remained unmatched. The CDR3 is CASSWGVLDREASSDTQYF. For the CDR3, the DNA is TGCGCCAGCAGCTGGGGGGTCTTGGACAGGGAAGCTAGCTCAGATACGCAGTATTTT.

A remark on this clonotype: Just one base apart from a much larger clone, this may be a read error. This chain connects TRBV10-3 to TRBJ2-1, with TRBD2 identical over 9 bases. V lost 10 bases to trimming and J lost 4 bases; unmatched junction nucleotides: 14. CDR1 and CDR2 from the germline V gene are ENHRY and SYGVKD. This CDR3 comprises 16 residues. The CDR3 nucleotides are TGTGCCACCAGGGACCCGAGCGGGGGGAGTTACAATGAGCAGTTCTTC. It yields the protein CATRDPSGGSYNEQFF.

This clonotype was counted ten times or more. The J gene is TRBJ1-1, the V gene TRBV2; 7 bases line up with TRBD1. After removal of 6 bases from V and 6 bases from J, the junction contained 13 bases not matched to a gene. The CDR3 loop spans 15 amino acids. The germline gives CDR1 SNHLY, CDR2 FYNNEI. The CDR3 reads CASRAPDRIGPEAFF. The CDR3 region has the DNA TGTGCCAGCAGGGCTCCGGACAGGATTGGGCCTGAAGCTTTCTTT.

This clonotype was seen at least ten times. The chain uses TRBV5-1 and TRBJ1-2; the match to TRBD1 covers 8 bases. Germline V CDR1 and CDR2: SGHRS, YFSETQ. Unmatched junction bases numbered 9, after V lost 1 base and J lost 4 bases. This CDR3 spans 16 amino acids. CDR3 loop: CASSLSGQGFIYGYTF. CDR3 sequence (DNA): TGCGCCAGCAGCTTGTCCGGACAGGGTTTCATCTATGGCTACACCTTC.

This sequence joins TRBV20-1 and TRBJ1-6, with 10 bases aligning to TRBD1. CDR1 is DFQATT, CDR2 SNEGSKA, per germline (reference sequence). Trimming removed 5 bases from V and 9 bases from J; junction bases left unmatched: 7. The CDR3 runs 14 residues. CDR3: CSAPVDRGGSPLHF. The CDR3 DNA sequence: TGCAGTGCTCCCGTGGACAGGGGGGGTTCACCCCTCCACTTT.

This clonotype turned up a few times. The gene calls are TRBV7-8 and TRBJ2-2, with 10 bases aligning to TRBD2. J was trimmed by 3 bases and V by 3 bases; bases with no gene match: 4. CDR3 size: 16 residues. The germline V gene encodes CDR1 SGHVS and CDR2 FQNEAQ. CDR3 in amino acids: CASSFSSGSYTGELFF. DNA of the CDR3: TGTGCCAGCAGCTTCTCTAGCGGGAGTTACACCGGGGAGCTGTTTTTT.

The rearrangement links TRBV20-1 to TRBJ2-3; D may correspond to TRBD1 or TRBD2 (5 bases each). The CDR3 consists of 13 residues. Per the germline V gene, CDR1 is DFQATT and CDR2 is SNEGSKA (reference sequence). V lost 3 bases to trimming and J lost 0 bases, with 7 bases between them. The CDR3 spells CSASGTSTDTQYF. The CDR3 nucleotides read TGCAGTGCTAGCGGGACGAGCACAGATACGCAGTATTTT.

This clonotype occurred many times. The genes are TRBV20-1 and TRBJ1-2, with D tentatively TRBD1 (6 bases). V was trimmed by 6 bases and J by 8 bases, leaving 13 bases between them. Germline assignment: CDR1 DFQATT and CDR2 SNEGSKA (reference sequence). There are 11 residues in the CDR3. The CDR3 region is CSAIPGQGYTF. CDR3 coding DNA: TGCAGTGCCATTCCGGGACAAGGCTACACCTTC.

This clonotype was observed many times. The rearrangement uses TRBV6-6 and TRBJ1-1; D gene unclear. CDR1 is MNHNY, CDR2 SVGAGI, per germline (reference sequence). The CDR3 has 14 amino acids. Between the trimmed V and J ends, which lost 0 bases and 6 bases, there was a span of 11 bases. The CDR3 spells CASSYSGAGSEAFF. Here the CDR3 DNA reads TGTGCCAGCAGTTACTCTGGCGCCGGCTCTGAAGCTTTCTTT.

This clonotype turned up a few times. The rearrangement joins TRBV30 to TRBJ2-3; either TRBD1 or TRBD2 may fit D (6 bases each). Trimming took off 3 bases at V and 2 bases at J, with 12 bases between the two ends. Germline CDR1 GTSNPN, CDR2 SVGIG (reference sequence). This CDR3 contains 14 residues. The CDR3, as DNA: TGTGCCTGGAGACGGGGGCCAACCACAGATACGCAGTATTTT. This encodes CAWRRGPTTDTQYF. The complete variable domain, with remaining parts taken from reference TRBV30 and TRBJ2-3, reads SQTIHQWPATLVQPVGSPLSLECTVEGTSNPNLYWYRQAAGRGLQLLFYSVGIGQISSEVPQNLSASRPQDRQFILSSKKLLLSDSGFYLCAWRRGPTTDTQYFGPGTRLTVL.

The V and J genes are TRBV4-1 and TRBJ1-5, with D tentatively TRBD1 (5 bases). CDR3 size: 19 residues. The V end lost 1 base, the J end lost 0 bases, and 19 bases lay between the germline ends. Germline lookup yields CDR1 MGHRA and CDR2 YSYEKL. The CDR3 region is CASSQAAWQGLYSNQPQHF. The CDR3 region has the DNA TGCGCCAGCAGCCAAGCTGCGTGGCAGGGCCTATATAGCAATCAGCCCCAGCATTTT.

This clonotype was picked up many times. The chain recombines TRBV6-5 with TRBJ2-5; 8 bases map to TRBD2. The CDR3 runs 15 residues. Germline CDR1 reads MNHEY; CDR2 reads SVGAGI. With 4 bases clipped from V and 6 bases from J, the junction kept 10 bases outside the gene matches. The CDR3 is CASSLREAGDKTQYF. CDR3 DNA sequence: TGTGCCAGCAGTTTGCGGGAGGCGGGGGATAAGACCCAGTACTTC.

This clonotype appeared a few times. The CDR3 spells CAWSVGTEAFF. CDR3 nucleotides: TGTGCCTGGAGTGTGGGAACTGAAGCTTTCTTT. The chain combines TRBV30 with TRBJ1-1; no clear D gene. The CDR3 sequence is 11 residues long. Germline values: CDR1 GTSNPN, CDR2 SVGIG (reference sequence). V lost 0 bases and J 5 bases, leaving 4 bases between the germline ends.

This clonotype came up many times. The CDR3 is CASSPQPGQDPWNILALHF. The CDR3 DNA reads as TGTGCCAGCAGTCCTCAACCGGGACAGGATCCTTGGAACATACTGGCGCTCCACTTT. The J gene is TRBJ1-6, the V gene TRBV6-1, with 8 bases fitting TRBD1. Germline CDR1 reads MNHNS; CDR2 reads SASEGT. Trimming cost V 5 bases and J 16 bases; bases outside gene matches: 28. This CDR3 comprises 19 residues.

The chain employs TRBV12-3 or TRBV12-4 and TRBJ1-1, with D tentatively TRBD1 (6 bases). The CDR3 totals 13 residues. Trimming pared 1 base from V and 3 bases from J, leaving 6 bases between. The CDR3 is CASSLEGDTEAFF. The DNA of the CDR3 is TGTGCCAGCAGTTTAGAGGGGGACACTGAAGCTTTCTTT.

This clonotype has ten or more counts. CDR3 bases: TGTGCCAGCAGCCGGACTAGCGGGGTCTACAATGAGCAGTTCTTC. Its protein product is CASSRTSGVYNEQFF. This sequence joins TRBV7-2 and TRBJ2-1; 12 bases fit TRBD2. The J segment lost 3 bases and the V segment lost 5 bases, leaving 2 bases of the junction unmatched. The germline CDR1 and CDR2 sequences are SGHTA and FQGNSA. The CDR3 is 15 residues long.

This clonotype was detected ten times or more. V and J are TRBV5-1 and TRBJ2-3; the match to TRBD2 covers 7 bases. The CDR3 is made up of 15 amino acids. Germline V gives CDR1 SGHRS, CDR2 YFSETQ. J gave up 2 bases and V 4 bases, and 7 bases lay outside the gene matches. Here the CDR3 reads CASSLLRGDTDTQYF. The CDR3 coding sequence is TGCGCCAGCAGCCTCCTACGGGGGGACACAGATACGCAGTATTTT.

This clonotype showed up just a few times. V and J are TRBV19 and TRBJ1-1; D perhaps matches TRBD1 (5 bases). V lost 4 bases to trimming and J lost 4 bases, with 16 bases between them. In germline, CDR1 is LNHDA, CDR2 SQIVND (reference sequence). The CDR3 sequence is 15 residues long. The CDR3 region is CASSTHPAGGTEAFF. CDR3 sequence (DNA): TGTGCCAGTAGTACCCATCCCGCTGGGGGCACTGAAGCTTTCTTT.

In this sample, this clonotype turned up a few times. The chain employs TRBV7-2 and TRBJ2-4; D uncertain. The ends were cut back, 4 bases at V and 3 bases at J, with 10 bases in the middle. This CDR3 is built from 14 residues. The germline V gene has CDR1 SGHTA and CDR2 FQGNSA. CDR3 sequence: CASSSLDIKNIQYF. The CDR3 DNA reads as TGTGCCAGCAGCTCTCTAGACATCAAAAACATTCAGTACTTC. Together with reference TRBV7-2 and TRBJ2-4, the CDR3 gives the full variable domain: GAGVSQSPSNKVTEKGKDVELRCDPISGHTALYWYRQSLGQGLEFLIYFQGNSAPDKSGLPSDRFSAERTGGSVSTLTIQRTQQEDSAVYLCASSSLDIKNIQYFGAGTRLSVL.

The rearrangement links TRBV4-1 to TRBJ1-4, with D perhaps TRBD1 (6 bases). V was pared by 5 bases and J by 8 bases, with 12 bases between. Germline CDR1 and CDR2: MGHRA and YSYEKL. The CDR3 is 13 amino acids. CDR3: CASSVRGGEKLFF. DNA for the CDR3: TGCGCCAGCAGCGTCAGAGGGGGAGAAAAACTGTTTTTT.

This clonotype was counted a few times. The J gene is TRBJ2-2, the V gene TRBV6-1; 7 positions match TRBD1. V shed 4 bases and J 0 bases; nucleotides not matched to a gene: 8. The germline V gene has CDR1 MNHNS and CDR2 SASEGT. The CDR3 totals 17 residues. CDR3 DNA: TGTGCCAGCAGTGCGCATTCCGGACAGGCGAACACCGGGGAGCTGTTTTTT. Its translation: CASSAHSGQANTGELFF.

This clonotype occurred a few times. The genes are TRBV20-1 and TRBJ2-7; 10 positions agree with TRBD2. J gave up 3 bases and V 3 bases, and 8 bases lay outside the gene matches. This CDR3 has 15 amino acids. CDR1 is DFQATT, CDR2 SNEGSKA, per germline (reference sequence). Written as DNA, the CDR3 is TGCAGTGCTAGCCCTAGCGGGAGTGCACGCTACGAGCAGTACTTC. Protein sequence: CSASPSGSARYEQYF.

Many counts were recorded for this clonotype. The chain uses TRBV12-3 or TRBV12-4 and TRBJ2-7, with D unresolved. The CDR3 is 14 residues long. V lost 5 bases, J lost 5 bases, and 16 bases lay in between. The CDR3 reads CASSDVVGRNEQYF. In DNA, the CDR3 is TGTGCCAGCAGTGATGTTGTTGGGCGGAACGAGCAGTACTTC.